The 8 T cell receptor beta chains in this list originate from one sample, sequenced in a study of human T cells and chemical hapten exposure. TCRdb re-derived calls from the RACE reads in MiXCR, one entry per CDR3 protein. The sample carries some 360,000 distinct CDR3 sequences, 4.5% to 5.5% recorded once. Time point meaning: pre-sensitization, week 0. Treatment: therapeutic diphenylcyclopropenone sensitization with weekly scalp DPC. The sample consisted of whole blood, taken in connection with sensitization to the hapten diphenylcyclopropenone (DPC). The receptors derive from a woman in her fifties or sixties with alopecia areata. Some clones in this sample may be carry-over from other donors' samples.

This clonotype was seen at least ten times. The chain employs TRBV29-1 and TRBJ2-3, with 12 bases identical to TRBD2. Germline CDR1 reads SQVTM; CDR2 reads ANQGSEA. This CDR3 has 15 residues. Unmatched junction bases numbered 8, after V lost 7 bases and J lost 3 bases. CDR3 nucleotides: TGCAGCGCTCGACTAGCGGGAGTGAGTACAGATACGCAGTATTTT. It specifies CSARLAGVSTDTQYF.

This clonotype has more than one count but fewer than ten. The CDR3 DNA reads as TGTGCCAGCAGTTTATCCACGACTAGCGGGAGGGCCGTTTCCTACGAGCAGTACTTC. Translated, it gives CASSLSTTSGRAVSYEQYF. The V and J genes are TRBV28 and TRBJ2-7; 14 bases line up with TRBD2. Losses at the gene ends were 1 base for V and 1 base for J; bases not matched to a gene: 9. Germline lookup yields CDR1 MDHEN and CDR2 SYDVKM. The CDR3 has 19 residues.

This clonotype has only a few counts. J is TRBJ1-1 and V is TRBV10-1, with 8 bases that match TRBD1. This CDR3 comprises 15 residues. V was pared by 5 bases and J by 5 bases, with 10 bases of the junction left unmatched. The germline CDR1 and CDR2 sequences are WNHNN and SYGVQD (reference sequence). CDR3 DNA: TGCGCCAGCAGTCCGCTACAGGGGGGTCGGACTGAAGCTTTCTTT. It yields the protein CASSPLQGGRTEAFF.

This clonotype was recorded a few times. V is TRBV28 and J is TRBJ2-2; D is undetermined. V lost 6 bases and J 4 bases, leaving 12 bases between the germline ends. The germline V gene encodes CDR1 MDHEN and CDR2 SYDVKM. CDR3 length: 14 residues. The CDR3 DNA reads TGTGCCAGCAGCCCCAATTACAGCACCGGGGAGCTGTTTTTT. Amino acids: CASSPNYSTGELFF.

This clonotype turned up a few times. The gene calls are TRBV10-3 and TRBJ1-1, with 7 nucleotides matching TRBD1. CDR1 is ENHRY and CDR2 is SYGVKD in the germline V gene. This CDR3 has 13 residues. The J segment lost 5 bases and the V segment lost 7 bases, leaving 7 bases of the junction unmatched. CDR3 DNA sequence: TGTGCCATCACCAAATCAGGGGGAACTGAAGCTTTCTTT. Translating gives CAITKSGGTEAFF.

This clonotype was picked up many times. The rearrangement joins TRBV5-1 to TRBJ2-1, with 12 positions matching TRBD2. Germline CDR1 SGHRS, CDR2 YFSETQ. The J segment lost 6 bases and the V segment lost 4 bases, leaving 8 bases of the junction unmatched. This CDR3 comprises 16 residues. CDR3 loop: CASSTTSGSYSNEQFF. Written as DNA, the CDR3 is TGCGCCAGCAGCACGACTAGCGGGAGCTATTCCAATGAGCAGTTCTTC.

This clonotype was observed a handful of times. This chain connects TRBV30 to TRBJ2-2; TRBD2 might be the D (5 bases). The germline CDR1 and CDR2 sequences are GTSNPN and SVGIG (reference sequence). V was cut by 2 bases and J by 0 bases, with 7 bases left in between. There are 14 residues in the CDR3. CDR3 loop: CAWSSGSNTGELFF. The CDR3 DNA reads TGTGCCTGGAGTTCGGGATCGAACACCGGGGAGCTGTTTTTT.

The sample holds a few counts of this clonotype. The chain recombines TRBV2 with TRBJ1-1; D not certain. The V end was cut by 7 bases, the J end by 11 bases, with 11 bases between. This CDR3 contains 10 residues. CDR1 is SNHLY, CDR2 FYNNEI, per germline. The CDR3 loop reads CASTRETAFF. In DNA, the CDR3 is TGTGCCAGCACTCGGGAGACTGCTTTCTTT.